These 5 T cell receptor beta chains came from one sample sequenced in a study of T cells after yellow fever vaccination. TCRdb used MiXCR to reprocess the 5' RACE reads, holding one entry per CDR3 protein. The table includes 250,000 to 300,000 distinct CDR3 sequences, roughly 4.8% detected once. This sample comprised CD4+ T cells sorted from PBMCs, obtained on the day of the yellow fever booster vaccination. The receptors come from a man aged 18 to 30 who received the YFV17D yellow fever vaccine.

This clonotype has a handful of counts. This sequence joins TRBV29-1 and TRBJ1-3; no reliable D call. CDR3 size: 15 residues. CDR1 SQVTM and CDR2 ANQGSEA come from the germline V gene. Between the trimmed V and J ends, which lost 0 bases and 0 bases, there was a span of 9 bases. As DNA, the CDR3 is TGCAGCGTTGAAGATGTGGCAGGCTCTGGAAACACCATATATTTT. Protein sequence: CSVEDVAGSGNTIYF. Using reference TRBV29-1 and TRBJ1-3 for the parts outside the CDR3, the full variable domain is SAVISQKPSRDICQRGTSLTIQCQVDSQVTMMFWYRQQPGQSLTLIATANQGSEATYESGFVIDKFPISRPNLTFSTLTVSNMSPEDSSIYLCSVEDVAGSGNTIYFGEGSWLTVV.

In this sample, this clonotype turned up a few times. DNA for the CDR3: TGTGCCAGCAGCTCGGCCACAGGGGCCTACGAGCAGTACTTC. Translation: CASSSATGAYEQYF. The chain uses TRBV9 and TRBJ2-7, with 7 nucleotides matching TRBD1. V dropped 4 bases and J dropped 2; count of bases not matched to a gene: 6. The CDR3 length is 14 residues. Germline values: CDR1 SGDLS, CDR2 YYNGEE.

CDR3: CASSFRGRGGEQYF. CDR3 nucleotides: TGTGCCAGCAGCTTCAGGGGCCGGGGAGGGGAGCAGTACTTC. This chain links TRBV11-2 with TRBJ2-7, with a possible D match to TRBD2 (7 bases). The CDR3 contains 14 residues. Germline lookup yields CDR1 SGHAT and CDR2 FQNNGV. The V end lost 3 bases, the J end lost 7 bases, and 16 bases lay between the germline ends.

Ten or more counts support this clonotype. The V gene is TRBV7-9, the J gene TRBJ1-1, with D unclear. The CDR3 is made up of 11 amino acids. CDR1 is SEHNR, CDR2 FQNEAQ, per germline (reference sequence). The germline V and J ends were trimmed by 1 base and 11 bases, with 8 bases remaining between them. Here the CDR3 DNA reads TGTGCCAGCAGCTTAGAGGCAAGTGCTTTCTTT. This gives the protein CASSLEASAFF. The full variable domain, with the rest looked up from reference TRBV7-9 and TRBJ1-1, is DTGVSQNPRHKITKRGQNVTFRCDPISEHNRLYWYRQTLGQGPEFLTYFQNEAQLEKSRLLSDRFSAERPKGSFSTLEIQRTEQGDSAMYLCASSLEASAFFGQGTRLTVV.

This clonotype has a count of ten or more. The gene calls are TRBV12-3 or TRBV12-4 and TRBJ2-1; no definite D call. This CDR3 spans 13 amino acids. The germline V and J ends were trimmed by 2 bases and 5 bases, with 7 bases remaining between them. CDR3 DNA sequence: TGTGCCAGCAGTTTACTGCGCGACAATGAGCAGTTCTTC. This translates into CASSLLRDNEQFF.